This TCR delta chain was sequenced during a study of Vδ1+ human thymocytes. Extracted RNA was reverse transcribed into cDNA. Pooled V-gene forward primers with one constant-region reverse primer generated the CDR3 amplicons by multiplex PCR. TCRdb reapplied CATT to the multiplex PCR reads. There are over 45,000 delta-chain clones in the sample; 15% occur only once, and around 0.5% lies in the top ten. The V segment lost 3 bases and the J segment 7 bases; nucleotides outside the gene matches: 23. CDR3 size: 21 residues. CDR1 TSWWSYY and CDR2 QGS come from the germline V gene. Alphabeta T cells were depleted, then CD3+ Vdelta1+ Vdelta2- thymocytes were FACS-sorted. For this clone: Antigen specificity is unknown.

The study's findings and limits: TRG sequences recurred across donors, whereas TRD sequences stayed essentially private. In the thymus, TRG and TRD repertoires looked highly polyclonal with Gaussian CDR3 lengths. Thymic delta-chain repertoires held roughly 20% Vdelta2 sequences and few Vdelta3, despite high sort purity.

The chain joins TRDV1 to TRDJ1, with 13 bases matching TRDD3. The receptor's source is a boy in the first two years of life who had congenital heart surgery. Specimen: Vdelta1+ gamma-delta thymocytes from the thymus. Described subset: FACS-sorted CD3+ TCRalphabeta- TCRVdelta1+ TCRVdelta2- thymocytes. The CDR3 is CALGDAFLPVLGDTGTCKLIF. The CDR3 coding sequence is TGTGCTCTTGGGGACGCTTTCCTACCGGTACTGGGGGATACGGGGACTTGTAAACTCATCTTT.